The 20 T cell receptor beta chains given below trace back to one sample, sequenced in a study of cytomegalovirus exposure and HLA in healthy donors. PCR used 60 Vbeta primers and 13 Jbeta primers. Assay: immunoSEQ multiplex PCR; the TCRdb copy retains only in-frame clones and omits some. The table has about 270,000 clones, under 80% seen once; the top ten hold 2% to 2.5%. Sequenced input: PBMCs. These receptors all come from a female donor in good health and CMV-seronegative.

The genes are TRBV5-6 and TRBJ2-5; D may be TRBD2 (6 bases). The J call may not be correct, given that the DNA end is closer to TRBJ2-7. Germline V gene data show CDR1 as SGHDT and CDR2 as YYEEEE. The length of the CDR3 is 15 residues. In nucleotides, the CDR3 is TGTGCCAGCACCCTGGGCGGGACGGTTCCCTACGAGCAGTACTTC. Encoded protein: CASTLGGTVPYEQYF.

About this clone: Other DNA sequences of this sample code for an identical CDR3. The CDR3 spells CSAFLTDTQYF. The CDR3 DNA reads as TGCAGTGCGTTCCTAACAGATACGCAGTATTTT. V usage is TRBV20-1 and J usage is TRBJ2-3; no clear D gene. Germline CDR1 DFQATT, CDR2 SNEGSKA (reference sequence). There are 11 residues in the CDR3. V was pared by 6 bases and J by 3 bases, with 7 bases between.

J is TRBJ2-1 and V is TRBV5-4, with 9 bases that match TRBD2. J gave up 4 bases and V 1 base, and 6 bases lay outside the gene matches. CDR1 SGHNT and CDR2 YYREEE come from the germline V gene (reference sequence). CDR3 length: 16 amino acids. DNA of the CDR3: TGTGCCAGCAGCTTGACCCGGACTAGCGAGTACAATGAGCAGTTCTTC. Translating it yields CASSLTRTSEYNEQFF.

This sequence joins TRBV21-1 and TRBJ1-5; TRBD1, the table's D call, lacks a check against the DNA. TRBV21-1 is a recognized pseudogene. The CDR3 length is 14 residues. DNA for the CDR3: TGTGCCAGCAGCGGACGACAGGGAGGACAGCCCCAGCATTTT. It translates to CASSGRQGGQPQHF.

The chain combines TRBV5-1 with TRBJ2-2; 8 bases are a match to TRBD2. Germline CDR1 is SGHRS and CDR2 is YFSETQ. V was pared by 1 base and J by 5 bases, with 10 bases of the junction left unmatched. The CDR3 covers 17 residues. The CDR3 DNA follows: TGCGCCAGCAGCTTGTTTACGGGAGGGCCGGGGACCGGGGAGCTGTTTTTT. Amino acid sequence: CASSLFTGGPGTGELFF. Using reference TRBV5-1 and TRBJ2-2 for the parts outside the CDR3, the full variable domain is KAGVTQTPRYLIKTRGQQVTLSCSPISGHRSVSWYQQTPGQGLQFLFEYFSETQRNKGNFPGRFSGRQFSNSRSEMNVSTLELGDSALYLCASSLFTGGPGTGELFFGEGSRLTVL.

Concerning this clone itself: Mismatch with germline at one junction end may stem from a read error. J is TRBJ2-7 and V is TRBV7-9, with 9 bases matching TRBD2. Germline lookup yields CDR1 SEHNR and CDR2 FQNEAQ (reference sequence). The CDR3 has 14 residues. The CDR3 region is CSSSRSGSSYEQYF. The CDR3 region has the DNA TGTTCCAGCAGCCGTAGCGGGAGCTCCTACGAGCAGTACTTC.

This CDR3 is CASSLGFSYEQYF. CDR3 sequence (DNA): TGTGCCAGCAGCTTGGGTTTCAGCTACGAGCAGTACTTC. The chain uses TRBV5-4 and TRBJ2-7, with D unresolved. The CDR3 spans 13 residues. CDR1 is SGHNT, CDR2 YYREEE, per germline (reference sequence). Trimming shortened V by 0 bases and J by 3 bases, and 7 bases separated the two germline ends.

This chain uses TRBV13 with TRBJ2-7, with TRBD2 matching over 7 bases. Germline assignment: CDR1 PRHDT and CDR2 FYEKMQ (reference sequence). This CDR3 has 16 amino acids. The V segment lost 4 bases and the J segment 2 bases; nucleotides outside the gene matches: 11. In nucleotides, the CDR3 is TGTGCCAGCAGCTCCACTCCCGGGGGGACTGCCTACGAGCAGTACTTC. Amino acid sequence: CASSSTPGGTAYEQYF.

The chain recombines TRBV7-9 with TRBJ2-7; 7 bases are a match to TRBD2. The CDR3 has 15 residues. The J segment lost 6 bases and the V segment lost 3 bases, leaving 11 bases of the junction unmatched. Germline assignment: CDR1 SEHNR and CDR2 FQNEAQ (reference sequence). CDR3 region: CASSFAGAGAAEQYF. CDR3 in DNA: TGTGCCAGCAGCTTCGCCGGGGCGGGAGCGGCCGAGCAGTACTTC.

CDR3 loop: CASTRTGGHEQYF. The CDR3 DNA reads TGTGCCAGCACCCGGACAGGAGGCCACGAGCAGTACTTC. The J gene is TRBJ2-7, the V gene TRBV6-5, with 7 bases fitting TRBD1. The CDR3 runs to 13 residues. CDR1 is MNHEY, CDR2 SVGAGI, per germline. J lost 5 bases, V lost 7 bases, and 8 bases had no gene match.

This chain joins TRBV5-4 and TRBJ2-1, with a weak D call TRBD1 (5 bases). Trimming shortened V by 0 bases and J by 10 bases, and 5 bases separated the two germline ends. CDR3 length: 11 residues. The germline gives CDR1 SGHNT, CDR2 YYREEE (reference sequence). As DNA, the CDR3 is TGTGCCAGCAGCTTGGCAGGGGAGCAGTTCTTC. This translates into CASSLAGEQFF. Combining the CDR3 with reference TRBV5-4 and TRBJ2-1 gives the whole variable domain ETGVTQSPTHLIKTRGQQVTLRCSSQSGHNTVSWYQQALGQGPQFIFQYYREEENGRGNFPPRFSGLQFPNYSSELNVNALELDDSALYLCASSLAGEQFFGPGTRLTVL.

This rearrangement joins TRBV25-1 to TRBJ1-2, with 8 bases fitting TRBD1. The trim removed 8 bases at V and 4 bases at J, leaving 6 bases unmatched. The CDR3 contains 13 residues. Germline-derived CDR1 and CDR2 are MGHDK and SYGVNS. The CDR3 sequence is CASSGGAGYGYTF. The CDR3 coding sequence is TGTGCCAGCTCAGGGGGCGCGGGCTATGGCTACACCTTC.

The V gene is TRBV28, the J gene TRBJ2-5, with 7 bases lining up with TRBD2. The J call may be in error: the DNA end matches TRBJ2-7 better. The CDR3 sequence is 14 residues long. Germline V lookup: CDR1 MDHEN, CDR2 SYDVKM. The CDR3 loop is CASSSGTEPYEQYF. CDR3 nucleotides: TGTGCCAGCAGTAGCGGGACTGAACCCTACGAGCAGTACTTC.

Only one count was recorded for this clone. The chain links TRBV5-4 to TRBJ1-3; D remains unclear. Germline loops: CDR1 SGHNT, CDR2 YYREEE (reference sequence). The CDR3 contains 14 residues. Trimming removed 4 bases at V and 4 bases at J, with 12 bases between. The CDR3 loop is CASSLRASGNTIYF. The CDR3, as DNA: TGTGCCAGCAGCCTGCGGGCGTCAGGAAACACCATATATTTT. Filled out from reference TRBV5-4 and TRBJ1-3, the complete variable domain reads ETGVTQSPTHLIKTRGQQVTLRCSSQSGHNTVSWYQQALGQGPQFIFQYYREEENGRGNFPPRFSGLQFPNYSSELNVNALELDDSALYLCASSLRASGNTIYFGEGSWLTVV.

This clone was seen more than once but under ten times. The J gene is TRBJ2-5, the V gene TRBV5-1, with 10 bases identical to TRBD1. V shed 6 bases, J shed 5 bases, and the junction held 16 bases outside the gene matches. This CDR3 is 17 amino acids long. The V gene's germline CDR1 is SGHRS and CDR2 YFSETQ. CDR3 in amino acids: CASTSPRTGGRRETQYF. Written as DNA, the CDR3 is TGCGCCAGCACTTCCCCAAGGACAGGGGGAAGGAGGGAGACCCAGTACTTC.

Only a few counts were recorded for this clone. The chain employs TRBV28 and TRBJ1-4; D might be TRBD1 (6 bases). V shed 5 bases and J shed 4 bases, with 23 bases lying between them. The CDR3 consists of 18 residues. In germline, CDR1 is MDHEN, CDR2 SYDVKM. CDR3 bases: TGTGCCAGCAGTACGATATCGGGGGGCTTGGAAGATAATGAAAAACTGTTTTTT. It translates to CASSTISGGLEDNEKLFF.

V gene TRBV4-1 combines with J gene TRBJ2-7, with D hard to call. CDR1 and CDR2 from the germline V gene are MGHRA and YSYEKL. CDR3 length: 11 amino acids. With 5 bases removed from V and 6 bases from J, the gap between germline ends came to 8 bases. Here the CDR3 reads CASSISGEQYF. CDR3 coding DNA: TGCGCCAGCAGCATCTCGGGCGAGCAGTACTTC.

The genes are TRBV7-2 and TRBJ2-5, with D unresolved. V lost 1 base, J lost 4 bases, and 10 bases lay in between. CDR1 is SGHTA and CDR2 is FQGNSA in the germline V gene. The CDR3 has 14 residues. Written as DNA, the CDR3 is TGTGCCAGCAGCTTAGTGGTCGGAGCAGAGACCCAGTACTTC. Translation: CASSLVVGAETQYF.

The chain employs TRBV28 and TRBJ2-1; 7 nucleotides align to TRBD2. This CDR3 region has 15 residues. The V and J ends lost 6 bases and 2 bases, in that order; junction bases with no gene match: 7. Germline CDR1 is MDHEN and CDR2 is SYDVKM. The CDR3 loop reads CASRGSGWAYNEQFF. The CDR3 coding sequence is TGTGCCAGCAGAGGTAGCGGGTGGGCCTACAATGAGCAGTTCTTC.

This rearrangement joins TRBV27 to TRBJ2-7; a weak D match, TRBD1 (6 bases). CDR1 is MNHEY and CDR2 is SMNVEV in the germline V gene (reference sequence). Trimming removed 5 bases at V and 0 bases at J, with 20 bases between. The CDR3 loop spans 17 amino acids. The CDR3 nucleotides are TGTGCCAGCAGTCCAAACCAGGGGAAGCGGAGCTCCTACGAGCAGTACTTC. Translation: CASSPNQGKRSSYEQYF.